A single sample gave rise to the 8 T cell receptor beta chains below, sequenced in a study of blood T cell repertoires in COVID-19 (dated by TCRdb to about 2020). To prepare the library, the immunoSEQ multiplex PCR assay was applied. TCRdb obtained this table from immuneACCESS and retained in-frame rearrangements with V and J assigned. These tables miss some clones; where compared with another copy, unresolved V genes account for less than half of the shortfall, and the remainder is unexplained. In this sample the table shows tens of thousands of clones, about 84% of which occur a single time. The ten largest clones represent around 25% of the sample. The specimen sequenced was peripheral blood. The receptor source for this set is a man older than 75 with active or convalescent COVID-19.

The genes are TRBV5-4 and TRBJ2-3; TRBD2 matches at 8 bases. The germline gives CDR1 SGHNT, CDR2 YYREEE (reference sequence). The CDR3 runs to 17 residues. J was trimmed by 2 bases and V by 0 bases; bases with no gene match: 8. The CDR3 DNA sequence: TGTGCCAGCAGCTTGGTGCTGGCGGGGGGCCTCACAGATACGCAGTATTTT. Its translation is CASSLVLAGGLTDTQYF.

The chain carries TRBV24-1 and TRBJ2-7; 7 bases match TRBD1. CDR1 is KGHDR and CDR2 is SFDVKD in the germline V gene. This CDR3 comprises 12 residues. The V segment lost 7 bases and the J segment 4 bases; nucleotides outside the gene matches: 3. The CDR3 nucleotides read TGTGCCACCAGCCAGACAGGGTACGAGCAGTACTTC. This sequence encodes CATSQTGYEQYF.

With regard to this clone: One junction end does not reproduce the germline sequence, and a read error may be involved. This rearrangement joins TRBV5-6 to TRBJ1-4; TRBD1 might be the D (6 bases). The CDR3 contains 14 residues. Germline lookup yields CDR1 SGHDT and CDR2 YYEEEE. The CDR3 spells CASSLGGQRAGSAF. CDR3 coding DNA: TGTGCCAGCAGCTTGGGAGGACAGCGAGCGGGGTCTGCATTT.

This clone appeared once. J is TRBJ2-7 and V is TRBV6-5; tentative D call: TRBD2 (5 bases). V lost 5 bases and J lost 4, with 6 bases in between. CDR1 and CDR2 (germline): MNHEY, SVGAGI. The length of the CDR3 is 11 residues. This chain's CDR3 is CASSTGYEQYF. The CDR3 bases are TGTGCCAGCAGTACGGGGTACGAGCAGTACTTC.

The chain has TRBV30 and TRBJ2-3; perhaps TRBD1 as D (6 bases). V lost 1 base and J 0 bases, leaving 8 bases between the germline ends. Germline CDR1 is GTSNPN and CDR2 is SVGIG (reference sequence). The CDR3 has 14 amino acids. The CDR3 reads CAWSEGTSTDTQYF. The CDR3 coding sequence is TGTGCCTGGAGTGAAGGGACAAGCACAGATACGCAGTATTTT.

CDR3 region: CASSPRGSSTDTQYF. The CDR3 DNA sequence: TGTGCCAGCTCACCCCGGGGGTCTAGCACAGATACGCAGTATTTT. The J gene is TRBJ2-3, the V gene TRBV18; D might be TRBD2 (6 bases). The germline V and J ends were trimmed by 3 bases and 0 bases, with 10 bases remaining between them. From germline, CDR1 is KGHSH and CDR2 LQKENI. The CDR3 totals 15 residues.

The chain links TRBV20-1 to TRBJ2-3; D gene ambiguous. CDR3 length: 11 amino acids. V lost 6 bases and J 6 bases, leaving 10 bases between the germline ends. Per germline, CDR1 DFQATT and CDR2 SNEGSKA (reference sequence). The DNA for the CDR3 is TGCAGTGCGCGCTGGGCGGATACGCAGTATTTT. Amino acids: CSARWADTQYF.

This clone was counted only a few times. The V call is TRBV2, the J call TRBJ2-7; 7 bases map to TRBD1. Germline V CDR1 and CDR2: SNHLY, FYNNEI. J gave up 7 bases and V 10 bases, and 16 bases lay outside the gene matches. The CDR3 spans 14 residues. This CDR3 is CATDRVGTVSEQYF. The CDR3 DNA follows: TGTGCCACCGACAGGGTGGGGACGGTCTCGGAGCAGTACTTC. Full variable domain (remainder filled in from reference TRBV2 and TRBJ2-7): EPEVTQTPSHQVTQMGQEVILRCVPISNHLYFYWYRQILGQKVEFLVSFYNNEISEKSEIFDDQFSVERPDGSNFTLKIRSTKLEDSAMYFCATDRVGTVSEQYFGPGTRLTVT.